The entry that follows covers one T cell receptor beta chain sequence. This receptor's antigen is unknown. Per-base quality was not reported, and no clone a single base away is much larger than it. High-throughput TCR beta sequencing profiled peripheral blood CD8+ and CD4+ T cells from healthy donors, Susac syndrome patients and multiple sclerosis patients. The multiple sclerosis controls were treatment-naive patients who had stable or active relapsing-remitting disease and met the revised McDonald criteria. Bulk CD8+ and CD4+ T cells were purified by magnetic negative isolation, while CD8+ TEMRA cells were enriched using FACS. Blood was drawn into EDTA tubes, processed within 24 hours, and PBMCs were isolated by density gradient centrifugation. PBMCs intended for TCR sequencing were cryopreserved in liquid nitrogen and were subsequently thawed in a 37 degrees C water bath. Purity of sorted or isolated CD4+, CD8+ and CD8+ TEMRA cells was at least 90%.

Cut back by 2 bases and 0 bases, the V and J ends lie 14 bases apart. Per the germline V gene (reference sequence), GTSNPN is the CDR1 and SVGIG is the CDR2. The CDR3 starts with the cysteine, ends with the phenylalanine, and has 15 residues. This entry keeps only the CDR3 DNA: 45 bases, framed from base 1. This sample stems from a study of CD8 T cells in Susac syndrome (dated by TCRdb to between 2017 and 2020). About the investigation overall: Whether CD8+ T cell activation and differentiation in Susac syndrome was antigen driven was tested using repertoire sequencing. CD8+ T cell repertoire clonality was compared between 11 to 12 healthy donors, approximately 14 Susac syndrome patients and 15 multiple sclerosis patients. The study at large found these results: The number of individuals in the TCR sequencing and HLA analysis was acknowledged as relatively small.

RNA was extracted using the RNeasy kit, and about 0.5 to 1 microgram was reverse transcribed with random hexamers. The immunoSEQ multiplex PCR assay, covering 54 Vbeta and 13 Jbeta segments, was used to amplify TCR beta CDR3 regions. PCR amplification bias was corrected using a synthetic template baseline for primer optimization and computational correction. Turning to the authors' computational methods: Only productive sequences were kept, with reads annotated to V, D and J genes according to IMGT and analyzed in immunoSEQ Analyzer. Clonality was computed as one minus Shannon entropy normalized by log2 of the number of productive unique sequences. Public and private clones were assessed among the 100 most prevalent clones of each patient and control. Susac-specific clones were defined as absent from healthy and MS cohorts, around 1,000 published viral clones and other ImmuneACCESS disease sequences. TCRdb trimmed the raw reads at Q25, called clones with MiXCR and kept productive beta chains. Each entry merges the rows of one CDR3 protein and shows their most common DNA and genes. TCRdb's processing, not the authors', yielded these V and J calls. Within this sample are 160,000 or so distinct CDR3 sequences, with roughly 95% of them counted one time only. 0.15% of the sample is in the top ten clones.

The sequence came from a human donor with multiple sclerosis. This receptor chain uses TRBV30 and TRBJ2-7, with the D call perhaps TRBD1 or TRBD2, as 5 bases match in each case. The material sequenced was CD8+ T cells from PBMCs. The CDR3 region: CAWSLGTLASYEQYF. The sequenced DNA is TGTGCCTGGAGTCTAGGGACGCTAGCCTCCTACGAGCAGTACTTC.